One and the same sample provided the 16 T cell receptor beta chains below, sequenced in a study of T cells after yellow fever vaccination. One entry per CDR3 protein, called by TCRdb with MiXCR from the 5' RACE reads. The top ten clones hold 14% of a sample with approximately 550,000 distinct CDR3 sequences, roughly 19% of them seen once. This sample comprised PBMCs, obtained 15 days after the yellow fever booster vaccination. Every receptor here comes from a man aged 30-40 years who received the YFV17D yellow fever vaccine.

The chain combines TRBV24-1 with TRBJ1-5; TRBD1 might be the D (5 bases). The CDR3 is 15 residues long. CDR1 KGHDR and CDR2 SFDVKD come from the germline V gene. The germline V and J ends were trimmed by 4 bases and 1 base, with 10 bases remaining between them. The CDR3 DNA is TGTGCCACCAGTGACCCCCAGGGAAGCAATCAGCCCCAGCATTTT. Protein sequence: CATSDPQGSNQPQHF.

This chain joins TRBV5-1 and TRBJ2-1; no reliable D call. Per germline, CDR1 SGHRS and CDR2 YFSETQ. CDR3 length: 14 residues. Between the trimmed V and J ends, which lost 6 bases and 0 bases, there was a span of 10 bases. CDR3 in DNA: TGCGCCAGCATGGACGCCAGCTCCTACAATGAGCAGTTCTTC. This gives the protein CASMDASSYNEQFF.

CDR3 loop: CAWRLTTRDTGELFF. The CDR3 bases are TGTGCCTGGAGGCTTACAACTCGGGACACCGGGGAGCTGTTTTTT. The chain has TRBV30 and TRBJ2-2; D is ambiguous. The CDR3 spans 15 residues. CDR1 GTSNPN and CDR2 SVGIG come from the germline V gene (reference sequence). Trimming stripped 3 bases from V and 3 bases from J, with 14 bases between.

The rearrangement joins TRBV6-2 or TRBV6-3 to TRBJ2-7; no clear D gene. V was pared by 5 bases and J by 2 bases, with 16 bases between. Germline V gene data show CDR1 as MNHEY and CDR2 as SVGEGT. There are 15 residues in the CDR3. The CDR3 region is CASSTQSTRPYEQYF. The DNA of the CDR3 is TGTGCCAGCAGTACACAATCGACTCGTCCCTACGAGCAGTACTTC.

This clonotype was counted a few times. V and J are TRBV12-3 or TRBV12-4 and TRBJ2-7; D gene ambiguous. The CDR3 runs 15 residues. The V and J ends lost 7 bases and 0 bases respectively, with 16 bases between them. The CDR3 region has the DNA TGTGCCAGCACCCTCGTGGGCCCCCTCTCCTACGAGCAGTACTTC. This sequence encodes CASTLVGPLSYEQYF.

This clonotype has just a few counts. The genes are TRBV20-1 and TRBJ1-1; D is unresolved. With 3 bases removed from V and 3 bases from J, the gap between germline ends came to 14 bases. This CDR3 has 14 amino acids. Germline CDR1 is DFQATT and CDR2 is SNEGSKA (reference sequence). This CDR3 reads CSASGVRGDTEAFF. The CDR3 coding sequence is TGCAGTGCTAGTGGGGTTCGCGGGGACACTGAAGCTTTCTTT.

This sequence joins TRBV7-2 and TRBJ2-2; TRBD2 matches 7 bases. CDR1 is SGHTA and CDR2 is FQGNSA in the germline V gene. V gave up 2 bases and J gave up 6 bases; unmatched junction bases: 12. This CDR3 contains 17 residues. Here the CDR3 DNA reads TGTGCCAGCAGCTTATCTACTCTACGGGAGGTACCCGGGGAGCTGTTTTTT. Its translation: CASSLSTLREVPGELFF.

DNA of the CDR3: TGTGCCAGCAGCTTACCGCGGGATCCCGGGTTTCAAGAGACCCAGTACTTC. It specifies CASSLPRDPGFQETQYF. V usage is TRBV7-2 and J usage is TRBJ2-5, with D perhaps matching TRBD2 (6 bases). CDR3 length equals 17 residues. Trimming shortened V by 2 bases and J by 2 bases, and 18 bases separated the two germline ends. CDR1 and CDR2 (germline): SGHTA, FQGNSA. The full variable domain, its missing parts supplied by reference TRBV7-2 and TRBJ2-5, is GAGVSQSPSNKVTEKGKDVELRCDPISGHTALYWYRQSLGQGLEFLIYFQGNSAPDKSGLPSDRFSAERTGGSVSTLTIQRTQQEDSAVYLCASSLPRDPGFQETQYFGPGTRLLVL.

This chain connects TRBV7-3 to TRBJ2-1; the D gene is possibly TRBD2 (6 bases). The germline V gene encodes CDR1 SGHTA and CDR2 FQGTGA. V gave up 5 bases and J gave up 2 bases, with 13 bases separating them. The CDR3 runs 15 residues. CDR3 coding DNA: TGTGCCAGCAGCCCAAGCGGGCAAACCTACAATGAGCAGTTCTTC. It yields the protein CASSPSGQTYNEQFF.

This chain links TRBV7-2 with TRBJ2-5; 9 positions agree with TRBD1. The germline V gene encodes CDR1 SGHTA and CDR2 FQGNSA. This CDR3 has 15 amino acids. J lost 5 bases, V lost 7 bases, and 11 bases had no gene match. DNA of the CDR3: TGTGCCAGCACTCAACAGACAGGGGGGACCGAGACCCAGTACTTC. This codes for CASTQQTGGTETQYF.

There are a few counts of this clonotype. The rearrangement uses TRBV6-2 or TRBV6-3 and TRBJ2-7; 9 positions match TRBD2. J lost 2 bases, V lost 8 bases, and 7 bases had no gene match. The CDR3 runs to 14 residues. Germline V lookup: CDR1 MNHEY, CDR2 SVGEGT. This CDR3 reads CASRGVAGAYEQYF. CDR3 coding DNA: TGTGCCAGCCGGGGTGTAGCGGGAGCCTACGAGCAGTACTTC.

Turning to this clonotype: One end of the junction does not line up with germline, which may come from a read error. This chain joins TRBV7-9 and TRBJ1-3; D is unresolved. This CDR3 has 13 residues. Germline V gene data show CDR1 as SEHNR and CDR2 as FQNEAQ (reference sequence). CDR3 in DNA: TGCGCCAGCAGCTTGAGCTCTGGAAACACCATATATTTT. Its translation: CASSLSSGNTIYF.

The rearrangement uses TRBV2 and TRBJ1-3; 7 bases are a match to TRBD1. This CDR3 has 16 amino acids. Trimming took 3 bases from V and 2 from J; bases not matched to a gene: 7. Germline CDR1 is SNHLY and CDR2 is FYNNEI. The chain's CDR3 is CASSERGQLAGNTIYF. CDR3 DNA sequence: TGTGCCAGCAGTGAGAGGGGACAGTTAGCTGGAAACACCATATATTTT.

The genes are TRBV5-1 and TRBJ2-3; D is ambiguous. Germline V CDR1 and CDR2: SGHRS, YFSETQ. The CDR3 runs 14 residues. Trimming shortened V by 3 bases and J by 1 base, and 9 bases separated the two germline ends. This CDR3 is CASSSPEGTDTQYF. CDR3 DNA sequence: TGCGCCAGCAGCTCCCCTGAGGGCACAGATACGCAGTATTTT.

This sequence joins TRBV18 and TRBJ2-7; 7 nucleotides match TRBD1. V lost 6 bases to trimming and J lost 6 bases; unmatched junction nucleotides: 5. The CDR3 loop spans 12 amino acids. Germline V CDR1 and CDR2: KGHSH, LQKENI. This CDR3 is CASSAYRGEQYF. The CDR3 DNA reads as TGTGCCAGCTCTGCCTACAGGGGCGAGCAGTACTTC. The variable domain in full, with the rest retrieved from reference TRBV18 and TRBJ2-7, is NAGVMQNPRHLVRRRGQEARLRCSPMKGHSHVYWYRQLPEEGLKFMVYLQKENIIDESGMPKERFSAEFPKEGPSILRIQQVVRGDSAAYFCASSAYRGEQYFGPGTRLTVT.

The chain couples TRBV6-6 to TRBJ2-7; D unresolved. The CDR3 totals 12 residues. Trimming removed 6 bases from V and 4 bases from J, with 10 bases in between. Germline V CDR1 and CDR2: MNHNY, SVGAGI (reference sequence). The CDR3 region is CASRRGEYEQYF. The CDR3 bases are TGTGCCAGCAGACGCGGAGAGTACGAGCAGTACTTC.